This record concerns one T cell receptor (beta chain) sequence. Its matching antigen is unknown. This entry belongs to a study of cytomegalovirus exposure and HLA in healthy donors. Regarding the study as a whole: Later examination showed HLA-associated TCR beta chains had greater clonal expansion than equally common others. The productive fraction for most TCR beta V segments was about 90% or about 30% in an earlier analysis. The number of N-insertions in an Asian-associated ancestry cluster was reportedly below the 666-donor mean in a later analysis. Certain sequence variants were highly shared and formed a cluster, and this cluster was likely a sequencing artifact.

This CDR3 has 15 residues. The PCR had 60 Vbeta and 13 Jbeta primers. Repertoires were generated with immunoSEQ multiplex PCR, while TCRdb's copy carries only in-frame clones and drops some. The sample gives about 200,000 clones, approximately 83% of which show up once; 1.3% to 1.5% is in the top ten. Specimen: PBMCs. This receptor was taken from a girl aged 10 to 17 in good health and CMV-seronegative. The V gene is TRBV21-1, the J gene TRBJ2-1; the D call in the table, TRBD2, was not verified against the DNA. TRBV21-1 is shown as a pseudogene. CDR3 sequence (DNA): TGTGCCAGCAGCGCCCTCAGGCCGGGGTTCCATGAGCAGTTCTTC. Translated: CASSALRPGFHEQFF.